This TCR beta chain was identified during a study of blood T cell repertoires in COVID-19. Those enrolled, adults aged roughly 18 to 90 years, came from roughly 23 US areas. Recovered Cohort 3 donors showed two negative PCRs, clearance, or symptom resolution. Repertoires were generated with immunoSEQ multiplex PCR, while TCRdb's copy carries only in-frame clones and drops some. The profile shows about 380,000 clones, about 88% of them singletons. The V gene lost 5 bases and the J gene lost 5 bases, with 15 bases spanning the gap. Germline V gene data show CDR1 as MNHEY and CDR2 as SVGAGI. The CDR3 covers 14 residues.

Sequenced: PBMCs or T cells enriched from blood (not recorded which). The V and J genes are TRBV6-5 and TRBJ2-5; D is perhaps TRBD1 (6 bases). This receptor was identified in a woman younger than 30 who had recovered from COVID-19. Here the CDR3 DNA reads TGTGCCAGCAGTAATTCGGGGCAGGGGGAGACCCAGTACTTC. The encoded protein is CASSNSGQGETQYF.